Sequencing of this T cell receptor beta chain was carried out in a study of shared clonotypes between healthy human individuals. Study as a whole: Donors consisted of two women and a few men between 18 and 49.

Remarks on this clone: No antigen is known for it.

There are 16 residues in the CDR3. Trimming pared 0 bases from V and 5 bases from J, leaving 13 bases between. Germline values: CDR1 SGHTA, CDR2 FQGNSA. Only in-frame clones appear in the TCRdb table, and some are missing; sequencing was by immunoSEQ multiplex PCR. The repertoire holds 2 million to 2.5 million clones, 85% to 95% seen once, with approximately 0.4% in the top ten. General study results and limits: Of the naive CD4 clonotypes, roughly 5.2% were shared across four donors. When compared with the clonotypes that were shared by all four sorted-subset donors, the non-shared clonotypes turned out to have lower generation probabilities.

This clonotype was sampled from a man aged 18 to 29 in good health. Some clones in this sample may be carry-over from other donors' samples. The V call is TRBV7-2, the J call TRBJ1-4; no firm D call. Specimen: naive CD4+ T cells from PBMCs. Specified subset: CD45RA+ positively selected. The DNA of the CDR3 is TGTGCCAGCAGCTTAGCGCGGGGAGGGTTAAATGAAAAACTGTTTTTT. Translating gives CASSLARGGLNEKLFF.